This is a list of T cell receptor beta chains from one sample in a study of long-term antiretroviral therapy in people with HIV. Sequenced by immunoSEQ multiplex PCR; TCRdb stores in-frame clones only, minus some. The table lists about 20,000 clones, under 90% of them singletons. This material consisted of unsorted PBMCs, taken 1.9 years after starting antiretroviral therapy. These TCRs come from a woman aged 45-65 years with HIV. The CDR3 runs from the conserved cysteine through the conserved F or W. The D gene is left open where the match is weak. A row's size may be missing; if present it is once, few, many or a size class.

CDR3 DNA: TGTGCCTGGAGCCACCTTGCCGGGACACTAATCGGGTACACTGAAGCTTTCTTT
CDR3 protein: CAWSHLAGTLIGYTEAFF
J gene: TRBJ1-1
V gene: TRBV30
clone size: .
D gene: .

CDR3 DNA: TGTGCCAGCAGTCCGAAGCCCCAGGGGGATAAGCCCCAGCATTTT
CDR3 protein: CASSPKPQGDKPQHF
J gene: TRBJ1-5
V gene: TRBV28
clone size: .
D gene: TRBD1

CDR3 DNA: TGTGCCAGCAGTTACAGGGAAAATCGGTCACCCCTCCACTTT
CDR3 protein: CASSYRENRSPLHF
J gene: TRBJ1-6
V gene: TRBV6-5
clone size: .
D gene: .

CDR3 DNA: TGCGCCAGCAGACGAGCGGGGGGGCCAGGGACCCAGTACTTC
CDR3 protein: CASRRAGGPGTQYF
J gene: TRBJ2-5
V gene: TRBV4-1
clone size: .
D gene: TRBD2

CDR3 DNA: TGCGCCAGCAGCTTGTCGGGGGTACTACCCTATGGCTACACCTTC
CDR3 protein: CASSLSGVLPYGYTF
J gene: TRBJ1-2
V gene: TRBV5-1
clone size: .
D gene: .

CDR3 DNA: TGTGCCAGCAGCTTGGACAGGGGGTATCAGGGCACTGAAGCTTTCTTT
CDR3 protein: CASSLDRGYQGTEAFF
J gene: TRBJ1-1
V gene: TRBV5-5
clone size: once
D gene: TRBD1

CDR3 DNA: TGTGCCAGCAGCTCCCTAGGGACAGGGATTGAGCAGTTCTTC
CDR3 protein: CASSSLGTGIEQFF
J gene: TRBJ2-1
V gene: TRBV7-9
clone size: .
D gene: TRBD1

CDR3 DNA: TGTGCCAGCAGCTGGTACAGGGGATCTGGGGAGCAGTACTTC
CDR3 protein: CASSWYRGSGEQYF
J gene: TRBJ2-7
V gene: TRBV21-1
clone size: .
D gene: .

CDR3 DNA: TGTGCCAGCAGCGTCGTCGCCACCGGGGAGCTGTTTTTT
CDR3 protein: CASSVVATGELFF
J gene: TRBJ2-2
V gene: TRBV9
clone size: .
D gene: .

CDR3 DNA: .
CDR3 protein: CASTTSLYFCASTPPGQYF
J gene: TRBJ2-7
V gene: TRBV27
clone size: .
D gene: .

CDR3 DNA: TGCGCCAGCAGCTTTACAGGTGACGATTCACCCCTCCACTTT
CDR3 protein: CASSFTGDDSPLHF
J gene: TRBJ1-6
V gene: TRBV5-1
clone size: .
D gene: .

CDR3 DNA: TGTGCCATCAGTGAGATGGGTAGCGGGGGGCCAGATACGCAGTATTTT
CDR3 protein: CAISEMGSGGPDTQYF
J gene: TRBJ2-3
V gene: TRBV10-3
clone size: .
D gene: TRBD2

CDR3 DNA: TGCGCCAGCTTAGGCCACAAGGAGACTAATGAAAAACTGTTTTTT
CDR3 protein: CASLGHKETNEKLFF
J gene: TRBJ1-4
V gene: TRBV4-1
clone size: .
D gene: .

CDR3 DNA: TGTGCCAGCAGCCCGGGACGGCGGGGGTTAGACGAGCAGTACTTC
CDR3 protein: CASSPGRRGLDEQYF
J gene: TRBJ2-7
V gene: TRBV7-7
clone size: few
D gene: TRBD2

CDR3 DNA: TGTGCCAGCAGCTTAAGTAGCAATCAGCCCCAGCATTTT
CDR3 protein: CASSLSSNQPQHF
J gene: TRBJ1-5
V gene: TRBV7-2
clone size: .
D gene: .

CDR3 DNA: TGCGCCAGCAGCCAGTCCGGGACGCCATCGAGCAACTATGGCTACACCTTC
CDR3 protein: CASSQSGTPSSNYGYTF
J gene: TRBJ1-2
V gene: TRBV5-1
clone size: .
D gene: .

CDR3 DNA: TGTGCCAGCAGACCCCGGGACAGGGACAATGAGCAGTTCTTC
CDR3 protein: CASRPRDRDNEQFF
J gene: TRBJ2-1
V gene: TRBV11-2
clone size: .
D gene: TRBD1

CDR3 DNA: TGTGCCAGCAGTTTTTTCATTAGCACCACTTCCGGGACAGGCGAACCCTACGAGCAGTACTTC
CDR3 protein: CASSFFISTTSGTGEPYEQYF
J gene: TRBJ2-7
V gene: TRBV27
clone size: .
D gene: TRBD1

CDR3 DNA: TGCAGCGTTATTTTACAGGGGCCCTCCACAGATACGCAGTATTTT
CDR3 protein: CSVILQGPSTDTQYF
J gene: TRBJ2-3
V gene: TRBV29-1
clone size: .
D gene: TRBD1

CDR3 DNA: TGTGCCAGCAGCTTATGGGGGGCAGATACGCAGTATTTT
CDR3 protein: CASSLWGADTQYF
J gene: TRBJ2-3
V gene: TRBV5-6
clone size: once
D gene: .

CDR3 DNA: TGTGCCAGCAGCTTGGGACAGGGGATTAATCAGCCCCAGCATTTT
CDR3 protein: CASSLGQGINQPQHF
J gene: TRBJ1-5
V gene: TRBV5-6
clone size: .
D gene: TRBD1

CDR3 DNA: TGTGCCAGCAGTGGGGACAGGGGGCTCCTAGACTATGGCTACACCTTC
CDR3 protein: CASSGDRGLLDYGYTF
J gene: TRBJ1-2
V gene: TRBV28
clone size: .
D gene: TRBD1

CDR3 DNA: TGCGCCAGCAGCCAAACGGGGGAAGAGACCTACGAGCAGTACTTC
CDR3 protein: CASSQTGEETYEQYF
J gene: TRBJ2-7
V gene: TRBV4-3
clone size: .
D gene: .